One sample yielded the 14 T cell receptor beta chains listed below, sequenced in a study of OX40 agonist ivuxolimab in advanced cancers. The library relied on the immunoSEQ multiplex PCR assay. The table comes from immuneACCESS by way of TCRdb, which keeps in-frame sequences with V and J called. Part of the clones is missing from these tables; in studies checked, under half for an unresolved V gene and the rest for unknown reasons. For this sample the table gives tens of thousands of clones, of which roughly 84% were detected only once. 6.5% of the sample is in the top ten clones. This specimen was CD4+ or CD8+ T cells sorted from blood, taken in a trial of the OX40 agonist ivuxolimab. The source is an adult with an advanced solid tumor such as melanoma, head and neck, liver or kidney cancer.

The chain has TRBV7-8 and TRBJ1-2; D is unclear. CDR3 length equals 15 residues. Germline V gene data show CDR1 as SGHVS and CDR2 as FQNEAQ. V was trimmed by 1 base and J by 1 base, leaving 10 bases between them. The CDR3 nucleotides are TGTGCCAGCAGCTTAGGACTTTTCGATAACTATGGCTACACCTTC. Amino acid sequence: CASSLGLFDNYGYTF.

CDR3 bases: TGCGCCAGCAGCAAAGACTACCCCGGGGCCGACTACGAGCAGTACTTC. It is translated as CASSKDYPGADYEQYF. The chain employs TRBV5-1 and TRBJ2-7; possibly TRBD1 or TRBD2 for D (5 bases each). The CDR3 spans 16 residues. V was cut by 4 bases and J by 3 bases, with 20 bases left in between. The germline gives CDR1 SGHRS, CDR2 YFSETQ. Together with reference TRBV5-1 and TRBJ2-7, the CDR3 gives the full variable domain: KAGVTQTPRYLIKTRGQQVTLSCSPISGHRSVSWYQQTPGQGLQFLFEYFSETQRNKGNFPGRFSGRQFSNSRSEMNVSTLELGDSALYLCASSKDYPGADYEQYFGPGTRLTVT.

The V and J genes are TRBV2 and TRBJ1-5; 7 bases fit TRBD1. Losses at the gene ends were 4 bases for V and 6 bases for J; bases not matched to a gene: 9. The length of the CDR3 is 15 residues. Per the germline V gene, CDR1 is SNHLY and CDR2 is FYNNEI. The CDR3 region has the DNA TGTGCCAGCAGTGGGGAAAGGGGGCTAGCTCAGCCCCAGCATTTT. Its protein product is CASSGERGLAQPQHF.

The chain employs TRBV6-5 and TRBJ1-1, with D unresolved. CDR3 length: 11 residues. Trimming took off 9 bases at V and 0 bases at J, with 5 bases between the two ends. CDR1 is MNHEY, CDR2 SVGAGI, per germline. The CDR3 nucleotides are TGTGCCAGTCGAATGAACACTGAAGCTTTCTTT. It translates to CASRMNTEAFF.

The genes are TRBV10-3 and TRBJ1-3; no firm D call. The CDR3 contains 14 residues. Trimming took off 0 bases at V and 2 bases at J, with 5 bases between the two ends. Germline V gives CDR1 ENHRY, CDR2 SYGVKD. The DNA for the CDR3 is TGTGCCATCAGTGAGTCGGGTACTGGAAACACCATATATTTT. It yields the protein CAISESGTGNTIYF.

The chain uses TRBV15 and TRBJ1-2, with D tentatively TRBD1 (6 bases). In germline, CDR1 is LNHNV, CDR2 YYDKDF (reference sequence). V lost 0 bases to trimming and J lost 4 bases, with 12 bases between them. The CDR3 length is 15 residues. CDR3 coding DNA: TGTGCCACCAGCAGAGAGACAGGTCCTACCTATGGCTACACCTTC. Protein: CATSRETGPTYGYTF.

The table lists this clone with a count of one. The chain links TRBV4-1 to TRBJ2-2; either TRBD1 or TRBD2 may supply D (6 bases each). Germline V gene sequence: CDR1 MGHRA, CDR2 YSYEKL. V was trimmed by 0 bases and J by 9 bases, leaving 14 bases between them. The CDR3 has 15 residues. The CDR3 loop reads CASSQDGNGGRELFF. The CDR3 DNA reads TGCGCCAGCAGCCAAGATGGGAACGGGGGCCGGGAGCTGTTTTTT.

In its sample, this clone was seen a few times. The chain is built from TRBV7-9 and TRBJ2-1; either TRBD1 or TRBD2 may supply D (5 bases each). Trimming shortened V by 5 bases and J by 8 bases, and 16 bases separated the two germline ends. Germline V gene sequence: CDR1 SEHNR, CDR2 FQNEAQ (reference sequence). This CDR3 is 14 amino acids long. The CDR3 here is CASSPRGARDEQFF. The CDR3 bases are TGTGCCAGCAGCCCCCGAGGGGCCCGGGATGAGCAGTTCTTC.

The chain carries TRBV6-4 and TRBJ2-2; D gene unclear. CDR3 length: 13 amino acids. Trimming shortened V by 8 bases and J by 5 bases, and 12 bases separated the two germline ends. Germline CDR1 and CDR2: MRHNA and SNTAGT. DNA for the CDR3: TGTGCCAGCTCTAATGGTGTAACCGGGGAGCTGTTTTTT. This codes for CASSNGVTGELFF.

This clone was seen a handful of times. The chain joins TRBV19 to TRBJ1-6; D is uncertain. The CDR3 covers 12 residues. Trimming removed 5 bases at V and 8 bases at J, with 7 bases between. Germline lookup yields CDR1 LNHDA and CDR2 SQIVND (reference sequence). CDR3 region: CASSPDHSPLHF. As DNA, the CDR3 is TGTGCCAGTAGTCCCGACCATTCACCCCTCCACTTT.

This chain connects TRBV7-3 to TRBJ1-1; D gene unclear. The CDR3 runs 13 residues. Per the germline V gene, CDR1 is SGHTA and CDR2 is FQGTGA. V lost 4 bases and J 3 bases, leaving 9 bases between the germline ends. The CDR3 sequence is CASSSKAYTEAFF. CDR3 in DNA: TGTGCCAGCAGCTCAAAAGCGTACACTGAAGCTTTCTTT.

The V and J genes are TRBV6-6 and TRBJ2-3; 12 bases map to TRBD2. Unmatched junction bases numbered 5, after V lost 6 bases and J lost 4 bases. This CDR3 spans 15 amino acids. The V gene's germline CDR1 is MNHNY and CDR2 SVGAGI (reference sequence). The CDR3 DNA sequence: TGTGCCAGCAGATGGACTAGCGGGAACCCAGATACGCAGTATTTT. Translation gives CASRWTSGNPDTQYF.

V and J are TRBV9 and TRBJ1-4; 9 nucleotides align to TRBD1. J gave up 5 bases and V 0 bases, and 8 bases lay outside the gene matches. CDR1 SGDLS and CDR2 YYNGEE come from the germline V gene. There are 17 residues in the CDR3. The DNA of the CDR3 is TGTGCCAGCAGCGTAGGGGTAACCGGGACAGGGAATGAAAAACTGTTTTTT. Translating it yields CASSVGVTGTGNEKLFF.

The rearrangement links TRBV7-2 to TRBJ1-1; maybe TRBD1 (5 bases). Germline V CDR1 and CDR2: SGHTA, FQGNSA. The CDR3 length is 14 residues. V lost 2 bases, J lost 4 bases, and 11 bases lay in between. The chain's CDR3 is CASSLSGGITEAFF. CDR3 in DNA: TGTGCCAGCAGCTTATCGGGGGGGATCACTGAAGCTTTCTTT.